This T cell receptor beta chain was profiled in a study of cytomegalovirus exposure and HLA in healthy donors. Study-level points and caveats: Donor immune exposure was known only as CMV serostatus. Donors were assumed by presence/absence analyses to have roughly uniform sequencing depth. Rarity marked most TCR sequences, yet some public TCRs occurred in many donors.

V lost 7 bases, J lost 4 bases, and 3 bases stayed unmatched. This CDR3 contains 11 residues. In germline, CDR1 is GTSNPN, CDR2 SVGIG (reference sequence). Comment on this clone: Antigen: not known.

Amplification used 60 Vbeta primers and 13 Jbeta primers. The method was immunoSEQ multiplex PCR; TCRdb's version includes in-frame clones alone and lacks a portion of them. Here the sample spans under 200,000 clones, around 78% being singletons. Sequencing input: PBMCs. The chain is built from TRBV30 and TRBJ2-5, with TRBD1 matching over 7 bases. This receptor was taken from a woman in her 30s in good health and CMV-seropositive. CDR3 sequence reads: CASNRGETQYF. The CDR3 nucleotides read TGTGCCTCGAACAGGGGAGAGACCCAGTACTTC. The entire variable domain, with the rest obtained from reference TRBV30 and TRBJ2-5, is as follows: SQTIHQWPATLVQPVGSPLSLECTVEGTSNPNLYWYRQAAGRGLQLLFYSVGIGQISSEVPQNLSASRPQDRQFILSSKKLLLSDSGFYLCASNRGETQYFGPGTRLLVL.